This T cell receptor beta chain was found in a study of shared clonotypes between healthy human individuals. As for the study in general: Researchers assigned three CD4 naive, three CD4 memory, two CD8 naive and one CD8 memory plate to each donor.

Trimming shortened V by 4 bases and J by 2 bases, and 17 bases separated the two germline ends. Looked up from germline, CDR1 is GTSNPN and CDR2 is SVGIG (reference sequence). CDR3 length equals 15 residues. Sequencing was performed with immunoSEQ multiplex PCR; in TCRdb, only in-frame clones are kept and a portion is missing. This sample has roughly 2.6 million clones, with roughly nine tenths found just once. The sample consisted of naive CD4+ T cells sorted from blood. Subset defined: CD45RA+ positively selected. This receptor was taken from a man aged 18 to 35 in good health. The chain combines TRBV30 with TRBJ2-5; a possible D gene is TRBD2 (6 bases). CDR3 DNA: TGTGCCTGGACCGGAGGGTCGGCGTTACAAGAGACCCAGTACTTC. This translates into CAWTGGSALQETQYF.